This T cell receptor (beta chain) was sequenced during a study of regulatory T cells in long-lasting Graves disease. Germline lookup yields CDR1 MNHEY and CDR2 SMNVEV (reference sequence). J was trimmed by 10 bases and V by 2 bases; bases with no gene match: 9. The CDR3 runs 16 residues. Indicated time point: newly diagnosed GD, antithyroid drugs for less than 3 months. The TCR library used RNA extracted from PBMCs. Relying on iRepertoire HTBI primers and Arm-PCR of CDR3 regions, the team built TCR beta libraries. MiXCR, applied by TCRdb to the multiplex PCR reads, yields one record per CDR3 protein. The profile shows hundreds of thousands of distinct CDR3 sequences, roughly 16% of them singletons. These data were likewise used in another study, on T cells in Graves' hyperthyroidism and ophthalmopathy. That investigation notes: Primed by the HTBI set, a first-round RT-PCR was run on the TCR CDR3.

The sequence derives from a woman aged 25 to 39 with Graves disease. The rearrangement uses TRBV27 and TRBJ1-6; TRBD1 matches 9 bases. The sequenced sample was peripheral blood mononuclear cells (PBMCs), obtained at new diagnosis, from a patient treated with antithyroid drugs. CDR3 residues: CASSLKADRGESPLHF. The CDR3 bases are TGTGCCAGCAGTTTAAAGGCGGACAGGGGAGAATCACCCCTCCACTTT.